These 30 T cell receptor beta chains share one sample of origin, sequenced in a study of T cell clonotyping in hematopoietic cell transplantation. Sequencing used immunoSEQ multiplex PCR; TCRdb keeps in-frame clones, though not all of them. The data show about 44,000 clones, around 94% seen once. Sequencing was done on a sample of peripheral blood mononuclear cells. The receptors originated from a woman in her fifties or sixties in good health. Some clones in this sample may be carry-over from other donors' samples.

V and J are TRBV9 and TRBJ1-2; weak D call: TRBD1 (5 bases). V was clipped by 2 bases and J by 2 bases, with 10 bases between them. The length of the CDR3 is 14 residues. Looked up from germline, CDR1 is SGDLS and CDR2 is YYNGEE. CDR3 sequence reads: CASSVGLQNYGYTF. CDR3 nucleotides: TGTGCCAGCAGCGTGGGACTCCAAAACTATGGCTACACCTTC. Supplemented by reference TRBV9 and TRBJ1-2, the full variable domain reads DSGVTQTPKHLITATGQRVTLRCSPRSGDLSVYWYQQSLDQGLQFLIQYYNGEERAKGNILERFSAQQFPDLHSELNLSSLELGDSALYFCASSVGLQNYGYTFGSGTRLTVV.

V is TRBV4-1 and J is TRBJ1-5; TRBD1 agrees at 8 bases. CDR1 MGHRA and CDR2 YSYEKL come from the germline V gene. The CDR3 has 16 residues. Trimming cost V 1 base and J 7 bases; bases outside gene matches: 9. The CDR3 region has the DNA TGCGCCAGCAGCCAAGTGGCAGGGGGCGTCTGGCAGCCCCAGCATTTT. Translation gives CASSQVAGGVWQPQHF.

The chain links TRBV6-1 to TRBJ1-5; D is undetermined. Germline CDR1 reads MNHNS; CDR2 reads SASEGT. Trimming cost V 3 bases and J 4 bases, with 10 bases left between them. The CDR3 has 14 amino acids. As DNA, the CDR3 is TGTGCCAGCAGTGATCCGCAGGTAAATCAGCCCCAGCATTTT. It specifies CASSDPQVNQPQHF.

This rearrangement joins TRBV10-3 to TRBJ2-5, with TRBD2 identical over 11 bases. Germline loops: CDR1 ENHRY, CDR2 SYGVKD. With V trimmed by 6 bases and J by 1 base, 4 bases remained unmatched. This CDR3 comprises 15 residues. The CDR3 DNA reads TGTGCCATCAGCTCTAGCGGGGGGTTCCAAGAGACCCAGTACTTC. Protein: CAISSSGGFQETQYF.

The chain has TRBV27 and TRBJ2-3; possibly TRBD2 for D (5 bases). The V end was cut by 2 bases, the J end by 11 bases, with 17 bases between. The germline CDR1 and CDR2 sequences are MNHEY and SMNVEV (reference sequence). The length of the CDR3 is 14 residues. CDR3 bases: TGTGCCAGCAGTTTAGTGGGGAGTCCGGGTATGCAGTATTTT. It codes for CASSLVGSPGMQYF.

The chain joins TRBV10-3 to TRBJ2-3; tentatively, D is TRBD1 or TRBD2 (6 bases each). The CDR3 covers 15 residues. CDR1 ENHRY and CDR2 SYGVKD come from the germline V gene. Trimming pared 3 bases from V and 6 bases from J, leaving 16 bases between. This CDR3 reads CAISEDGGPTDTQYF. DNA of the CDR3: TGTGCCATCAGTGAAGACGGGGGCCCCACGGATACGCAGTATTTT.

The chain combines TRBV5-1 with TRBJ1-1, with D possibly matching TRBD1 (6 bases). Trimming removed 4 bases at V and 3 bases at J, with 10 bases between. Germline CDR1 SGHRS, CDR2 YFSETQ. The CDR3 loop spans 13 amino acids. The chain's CDR3 is CASSIHRDTEAFF. CDR3 coding DNA: TGCGCCAGCAGCATCCACAGGGACACTGAAGCTTTCTTT.

The chain uses TRBV5-4 and TRBJ2-2; 8 bases are shared with TRBD2. J gave up 4 bases and V 4 bases, and 9 bases lay outside the gene matches. The CDR3 length is 16 residues. Germline lookup yields CDR1 SGHNT and CDR2 YYREEE (reference sequence). CDR3 in amino acids: CASSPPRGGPTGELFF. CDR3 DNA sequence: TGTGCCAGCAGCCCCCCCCGGGGGGGGCCCACCGGGGAGCTGTTTTTT. Using reference TRBV5-4 and TRBJ2-2 for the parts outside the CDR3, the full variable domain is ETGVTQSPTHLIKTRGQQVTLRCSSQSGHNTVSWYQQALGQGPQFIFQYYREEENGRGNFPPRFSGLQFPNYSSELNVNALELDDSALYLCASSPPRGGPTGELFFGEGSRLTVL.

The chain carries TRBV28 and TRBJ1-2; D unclear. V lost 3 bases to trimming and J lost 5 bases, with 13 bases between them. The CDR3 runs 14 residues. Per the germline V gene, CDR1 is MDHEN and CDR2 is SYDVKM. This CDR3 reads CASSFGSKIYGYTF. The DNA for the CDR3 is TGTGCCAGCAGTTTTGGATCCAAAATTTATGGCTACACCTTC.

The DNA of the CDR3 is TGTGCCAGCAGCGAGGGACAGAACAATGAGCAGTTCTTC. Translating it yields CASSEGQNNEQFF. The genes are TRBV7-2 and TRBJ2-1, with TRBD1 identical over 7 bases. The V gene end was trimmed by 5 bases and the J gene end by 5 bases; junction bases not matched to a gene: 3. This CDR3 region has 13 residues. The germline V gene has CDR1 SGHTA and CDR2 FQGNSA.

The chain links TRBV6-6 to TRBJ1-1, with 9 bases that match TRBD1. V lost 9 bases to trimming and J lost 5 bases; unmatched junction nucleotides: 7. Per germline, CDR1 MNHNY and CDR2 SVGAGI (reference sequence). This CDR3 is built from 13 residues. The CDR3 nucleotides read TGTGCCAGTGGACAGGGGAGTGGGACTGAAGCTTTCTTT. It encodes CASGQGSGTEAFF.

V gene TRBV4-1 combines with J gene TRBJ2-2, with 15 bases matching TRBD2. Germline CDR1 is MGHRA and CDR2 is YSYEKL. The CDR3 is 20 residues long. The junction had 13 bases not matched to a gene; V was cut back by 2 bases and J by 6 bases. This CDR3 reads CASSQLGLAGGFGPAGELFF. The CDR3 bases are TGCGCCAGCAGCCAATTGGGACTAGCGGGGGGCTTCGGCCCCGCCGGGGAGCTGTTTTTT.

The genes are TRBV7-2 and TRBJ2-3, with D hard to call. The CDR3 runs 13 residues. CDR1 and CDR2 (germline): SGHTA, FQGNSA. Between the trimmed V and J ends, which lost 0 bases and 4 bases, there was a span of 5 bases. This CDR3 reads CASSLAPADTQYF. For the CDR3, the DNA is TGTGCCAGCAGCTTAGCTCCGGCAGATACGCAGTATTTT.

The gene calls are TRBV11-2 and TRBJ1-6; 7 positions agree with TRBD1. Losses at the gene ends were 5 bases for V and 1 base for J; bases not matched to a gene: 2. Germline V CDR1 and CDR2: SGHAT, FQNNGV. This CDR3 has 15 residues. The DNA of the CDR3 is TGTGCCAGCAGCGCCAGGGGGTCCTATAATTCACCCCTCCACTTT. Encoded protein: CASSARGSYNSPLHF.

This clone was seen just once. This rearrangement joins TRBV2 to TRBJ2-5; D remains unclear. Trimming cost V 4 bases and J 5 bases, with 11 bases left between them. The CDR3 covers 13 residues. Germline lookup yields CDR1 SNHLY and CDR2 FYNNEI. The CDR3, as DNA: TGTGCCAGCAGTGGTCCCTCGAGGGAGACCCAGTACTTC. Translating gives CASSGPSRETQYF.

The rearrangement joins TRBV10-3 to TRBJ1-2; 9 bases match TRBD1. Germline CDR1 is ENHRY and CDR2 is SYGVKD. J was trimmed by 6 bases and V by 5 bases; bases with no gene match: 4. CDR3 length equals 13 residues. CDR3 region: CAISQQGANGYTF. The CDR3 DNA reads as TGTGCCATCAGTCAACAGGGGGCGAATGGCTACACCTTC.

This clone was observed a single time. This chain links TRBV27 with TRBJ2-1; 12 bases agree with TRBD2. There are 17 residues in the CDR3. Germline CDR1 is MNHEY and CDR2 is SMNVEV (reference sequence). The junction had 8 bases not matched to a gene; V was cut back by 4 bases and J by 4 bases. Written as DNA, the CDR3 is TGTGCCAGCAGTTACAGACTAGCGGGGGCATATTACAATGAGCAGTTCTTC. This translates into CASSYRLAGAYYNEQFF.

The chain recombines TRBV9 with TRBJ1-6, with a tentative D call TRBD1 (5 bases). Trimming removed 0 bases from V and 10 bases from J, with 8 bases in between. The CDR3 runs to 13 residues. CDR1 and CDR2 (germline): SGDLS, YYNGEE. The CDR3: CASSVAGNSPLHF. CDR3 DNA sequence: TGTGCCAGCAGCGTAGCAGGGAACTCACCCCTCCACTTT.

This sequence joins TRBV28 and TRBJ1-4; the D is unclear. Trimming shortened V by 7 bases and J by 0 bases, and 6 bases separated the two germline ends. The CDR3 has 13 amino acids. The germline V gene has CDR1 MDHEN and CDR2 SYDVKM. The CDR3 is CASKSPTNEKLFF. For the CDR3, the DNA is TGTGCCAGCAAATCACCAACTAATGAAAAACTGTTTTTT.

This rearrangement joins TRBV7-2 to TRBJ2-3, with D perhaps being TRBD1 or TRBD2 (5 bases each). V was cut by 1 base and J by 2 bases, with 7 bases left in between. The V gene's germline CDR1 is SGHTA and CDR2 FQGNSA. The CDR3 has 14 amino acids. The CDR3: CASSLGGTTDTQYF. DNA for the CDR3: TGTGCCAGCAGCTTAGGGGGGACCACAGATACGCAGTATTTT. Variable domain in full (rest from reference TRBV7-2 and TRBJ2-3): GAGVSQSPSNKVTEKGKDVELRCDPISGHTALYWYRQSLGQGLEFLIYFQGNSAPDKSGLPSDRFSAERTGGSVSTLTIQRTQQEDSAVYLCASSLGGTTDTQYFGPGTRLTVL.

The chain carries TRBV11-2 and TRBJ2-2; 8 positions match TRBD1. Per the germline V gene, CDR1 is SGHAT and CDR2 is FQNNGV. V lost 3 bases to trimming and J lost 4 bases; unmatched junction nucleotides: 10. CDR3 length: 17 residues. CDR3 residues: CASSFLGQGGGTGELFF. DNA of the CDR3: TGTGCCAGCAGCTTCCTTGGACAGGGTGGCGGCACCGGGGAGCTGTTTTTT.

The chain links TRBV5-4 to TRBJ2-3; unclear D gene. Germline values: CDR1 SGHNT, CDR2 YYREEE (reference sequence). This CDR3 contains 12 residues. Trimming left V 4 bases short and J 3 bases short, with 6 bases between. CDR3 region: CASSTITDTQYF. The CDR3, as DNA: TGTGCCAGCAGCACCATTACAGATACGCAGTATTTT.

V is TRBV5-1 and J is TRBJ1-3, with D hard to call. There are 14 residues in the CDR3. Looked up from germline, CDR1 is SGHRS and CDR2 is YFSETQ. Trimming cost V 0 bases and J 6 bases, with 10 bases left between them. Here the CDR3 reads CASSLGVTENTIYF. The DNA for the CDR3 is TGCGCCAGCAGCTTGGGTGTAACGGAAAACACCATATATTTT.

V usage is TRBV14 and J usage is TRBJ1-1, with unresolved D. V shed 6 bases and J shed 0 bases, with 8 bases lying between them. The germline V gene has CDR1 SGHDN and CDR2 FVKESK. CDR3 length: 13 amino acids. CDR3 nucleotides: TGTGCCAGCAGATTCCAGATGAACACTGAAGCTTTCTTT. Protein product: CASRFQMNTEAFF.

The chain joins TRBV5-4 to TRBJ2-5; the D call may be TRBD1 or TRBD2 (6 bases each). Germline V gives CDR1 SGHNT, CDR2 YYREEE (reference sequence). The CDR3 has 15 amino acids. V gave up 0 bases and J gave up 5 bases, with 14 bases separating them. This CDR3 reads CASSLGSGAGETQYF. As DNA, the CDR3 is TGTGCCAGCAGCTTGGGGTCGGGGGCCGGGGAGACCCAGTACTTC.

The chain combines TRBV7-2 with TRBJ1-1; D is ambiguous. Per the germline V gene, CDR1 is SGHTA and CDR2 is FQGNSA. The CDR3 consists of 14 residues. The V end was cut by 2 bases, the J end by 1 base, with 8 bases between. CDR3 DNA: TGTGCCAGCAGCTTAATTAGGCAGAACACTGAAGCTTTCTTT. Protein: CASSLIRQNTEAFF. Using reference TRBV7-2 and TRBJ1-1 for the parts outside the CDR3, the full variable domain is GAGVSQSPSNKVTEKGKDVELRCDPISGHTALYWYRQSLGQGLEFLIYFQGNSAPDKSGLPSDRFSAERTGGSVSTLTIQRTQQEDSAVYLCASSLIRQNTEAFFGQGTRLTVV.

V gene TRBV28 combines with J gene TRBJ1-2; D might be TRBD1 (5 bases). CDR1 MDHEN and CDR2 SYDVKM come from the germline V gene. V was trimmed by 8 bases and J by 0 bases, leaving 16 bases between them. This CDR3 region has 15 residues. CDR3 DNA: TGTGCCAGCGAGAACGGGGGTCTAGCTAACTATGGCTACACCTTC. The encoded protein is CASENGGLANYGYTF.

The sample holds one count of this clone. CDR3 sequence reads: CASSYPQTGSYEQYF. CDR3 nucleotide sequence: TGTGCCAGCAGTTACCCTCAGACAGGTTCCTACGAGCAGTACTTC. This rearrangement joins TRBV6-6 to TRBJ2-7, with D tentatively TRBD1 (6 bases). The CDR3 totals 15 residues. Germline CDR1 MNHNY, CDR2 SVGAGI (reference sequence). V lost 2 bases, J lost 1 base, and 12 bases lay in between.

The rearrangement uses TRBV7-9 and TRBJ1-5; D is perhaps TRBD1 (6 bases). Germline V gene lookup returns CDR1 SEHNR and CDR2 FQNEAQ (reference sequence). This CDR3 region has 15 residues. Trimming pared 5 bases from V and 0 bases from J, leaving 11 bases between. CDR3 residues: CASSLQGFSNQPQHF. The CDR3 DNA follows: TGTGCCAGCAGCCTACAGGGTTTTAGCAATCAGCCCCAGCATTTT.

The chain's CDR3 is CASSRQGVGEAFF. The CDR3 DNA sequence: TGTGCCAGCAGCCGACAGGGGGTGGGTGAAGCTTTCTTT. V is TRBV5-4 and J is TRBJ1-1; 9 bases are shared with TRBD1. V was pared by 4 bases and J by 7 bases, with 5 bases of the junction left unmatched. Germline V lookup: CDR1 SGHNT, CDR2 YYREEE (reference sequence). The CDR3 is 13 amino acids.